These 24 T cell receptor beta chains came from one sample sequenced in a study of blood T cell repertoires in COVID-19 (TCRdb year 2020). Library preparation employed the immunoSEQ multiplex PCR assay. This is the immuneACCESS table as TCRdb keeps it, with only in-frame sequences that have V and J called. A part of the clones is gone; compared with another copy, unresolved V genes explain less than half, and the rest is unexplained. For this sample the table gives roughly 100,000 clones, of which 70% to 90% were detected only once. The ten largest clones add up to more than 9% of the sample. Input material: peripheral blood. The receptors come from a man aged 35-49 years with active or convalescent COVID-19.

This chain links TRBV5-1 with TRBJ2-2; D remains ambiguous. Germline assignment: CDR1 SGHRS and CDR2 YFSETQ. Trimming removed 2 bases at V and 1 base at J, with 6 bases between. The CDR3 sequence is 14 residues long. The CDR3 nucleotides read TGCGCCAGCAGCTTAACGGGGAACACCGGGGAGCTGTTTTTT. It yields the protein CASSLTGNTGELFF.

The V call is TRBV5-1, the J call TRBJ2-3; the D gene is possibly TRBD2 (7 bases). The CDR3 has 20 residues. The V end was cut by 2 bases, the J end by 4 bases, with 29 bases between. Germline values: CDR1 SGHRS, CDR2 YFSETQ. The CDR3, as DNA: TGCGCCAGCAGCTTAGGGGGGGGGCGCAGGCTTGATCGGCTAGCAGATACGCAGTATTTT. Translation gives CASSLGGGRRLDRLADTQYF.

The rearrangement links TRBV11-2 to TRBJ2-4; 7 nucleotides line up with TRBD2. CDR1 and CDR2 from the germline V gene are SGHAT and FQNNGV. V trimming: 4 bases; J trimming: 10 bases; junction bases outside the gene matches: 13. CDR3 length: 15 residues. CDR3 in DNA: TGTGCCAGCAGCTCCCCCCAGCGGGGAATAGGTATTCAGTACTTC. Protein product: CASSSPQRGIGIQYF.

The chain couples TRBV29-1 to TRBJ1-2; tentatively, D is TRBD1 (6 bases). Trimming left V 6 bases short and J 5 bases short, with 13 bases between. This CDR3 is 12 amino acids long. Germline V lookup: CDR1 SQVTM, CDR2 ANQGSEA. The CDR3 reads CSVVQGLYGYTF. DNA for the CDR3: TGCAGCGTAGTACAGGGTCTTTATGGCTACACCTTC.

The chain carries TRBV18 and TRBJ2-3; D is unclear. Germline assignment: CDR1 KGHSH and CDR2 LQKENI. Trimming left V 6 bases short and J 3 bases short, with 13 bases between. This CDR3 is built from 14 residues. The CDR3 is CASSPLSETDTQYF. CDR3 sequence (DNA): TGTGCCAGCTCCCCGCTCAGTGAAACAGATACGCAGTATTTT.

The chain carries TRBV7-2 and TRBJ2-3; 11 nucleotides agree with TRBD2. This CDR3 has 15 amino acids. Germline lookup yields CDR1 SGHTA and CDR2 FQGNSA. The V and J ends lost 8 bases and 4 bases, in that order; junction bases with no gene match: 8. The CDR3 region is CASLVAGGPADTQYF. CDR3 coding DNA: TGTGCCAGCCTGGTAGCGGGGGGGCCCGCAGATACGCAGTATTTT.

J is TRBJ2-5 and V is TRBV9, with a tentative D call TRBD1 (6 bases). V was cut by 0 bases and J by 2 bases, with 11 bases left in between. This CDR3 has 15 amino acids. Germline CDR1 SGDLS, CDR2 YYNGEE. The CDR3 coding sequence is TGTGCCAGCAGCGTAGGAGCAGGGACACAAGAGACCCAGTACTTC. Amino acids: CASSVGAGTQETQYF. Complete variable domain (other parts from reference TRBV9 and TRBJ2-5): DSGVTQTPKHLITATGQRVTLRCSPRSGDLSVYWYQQSLDQGLQFLIQYYNGEERAKGNILERFSAQQFPDLHSELNLSSLELGDSALYFCASSVGAGTQETQYFGPGTRLLVL.

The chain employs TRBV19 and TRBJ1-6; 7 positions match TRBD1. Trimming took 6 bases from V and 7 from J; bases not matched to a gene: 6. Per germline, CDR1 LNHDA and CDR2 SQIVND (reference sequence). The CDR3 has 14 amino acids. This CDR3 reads CASRGDRDNSPLHF. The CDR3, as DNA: TGTGCCAGTAGGGGAGACAGGGACAATTCACCCCTCCACTTT.

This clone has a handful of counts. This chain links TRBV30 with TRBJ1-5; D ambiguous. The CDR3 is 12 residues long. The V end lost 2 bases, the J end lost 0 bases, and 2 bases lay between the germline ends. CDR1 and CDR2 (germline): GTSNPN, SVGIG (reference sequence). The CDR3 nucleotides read TGTGCCTGGAGTTATAGCAATCAGCCCCAGCATTTT. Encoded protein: CAWSYSNQPQHF.

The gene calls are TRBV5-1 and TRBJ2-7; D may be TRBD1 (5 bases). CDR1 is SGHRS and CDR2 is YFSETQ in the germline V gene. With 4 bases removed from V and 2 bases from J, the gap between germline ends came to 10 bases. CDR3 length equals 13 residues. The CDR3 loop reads CASSPTGTYEQYF. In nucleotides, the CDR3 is TGCGCCAGCAGCCCCACAGGTACCTACGAGCAGTACTTC.

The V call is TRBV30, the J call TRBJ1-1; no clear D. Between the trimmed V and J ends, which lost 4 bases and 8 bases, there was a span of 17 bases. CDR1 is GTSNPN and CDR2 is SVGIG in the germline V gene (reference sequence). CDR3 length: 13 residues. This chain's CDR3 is CAWTLNPPPEAFF. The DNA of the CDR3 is TGTGCCTGGACACTTAACCCTCCCCCAGAAGCTTTCTTT.

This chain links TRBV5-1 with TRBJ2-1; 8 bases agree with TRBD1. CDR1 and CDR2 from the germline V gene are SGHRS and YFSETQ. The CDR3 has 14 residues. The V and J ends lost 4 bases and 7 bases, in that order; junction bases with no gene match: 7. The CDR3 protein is CASSTSGGYNEQFF. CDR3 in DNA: TGCGCCAGCAGCACCTCAGGGGGCTATAATGAGCAGTTCTTC.

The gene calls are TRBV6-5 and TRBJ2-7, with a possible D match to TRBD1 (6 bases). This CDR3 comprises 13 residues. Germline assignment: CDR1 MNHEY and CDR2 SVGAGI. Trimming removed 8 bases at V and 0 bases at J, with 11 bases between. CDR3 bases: TGTGCCAGCCGCCGGGACAACTCCTACGAGCAGTACTTC. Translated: CASRRDNSYEQYF.

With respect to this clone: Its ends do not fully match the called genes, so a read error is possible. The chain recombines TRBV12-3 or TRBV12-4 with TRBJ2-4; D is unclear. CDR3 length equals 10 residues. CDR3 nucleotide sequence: TGTGCCAGCACCAATAACATTCAGTACTTC. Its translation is CASTNNIQYF.

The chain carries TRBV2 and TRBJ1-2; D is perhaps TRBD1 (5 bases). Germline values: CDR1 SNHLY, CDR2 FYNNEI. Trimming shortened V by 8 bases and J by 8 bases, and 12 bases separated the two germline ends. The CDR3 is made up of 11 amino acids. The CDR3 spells CASFTGGGYTF. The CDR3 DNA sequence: TGTGCCAGCTTTACAGGTGGGGGCTACACCTTC.

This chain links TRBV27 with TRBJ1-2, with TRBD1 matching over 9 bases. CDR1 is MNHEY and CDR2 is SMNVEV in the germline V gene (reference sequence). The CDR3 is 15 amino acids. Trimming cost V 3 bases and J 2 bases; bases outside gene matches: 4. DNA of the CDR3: TGTGCCAGCAGTTTCCGGGACAGGGTAAACTATGGCTACACCTTC. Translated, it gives CASSFRDRVNYGYTF.

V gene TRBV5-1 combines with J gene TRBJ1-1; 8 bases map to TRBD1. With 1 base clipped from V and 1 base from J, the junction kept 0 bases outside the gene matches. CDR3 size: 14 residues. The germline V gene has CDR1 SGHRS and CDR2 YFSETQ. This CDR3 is CASSLQGANTEAFF. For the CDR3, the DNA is TGCGCCAGCAGCTTGCAGGGGGCGAACACTGAAGCTTTCTTT.

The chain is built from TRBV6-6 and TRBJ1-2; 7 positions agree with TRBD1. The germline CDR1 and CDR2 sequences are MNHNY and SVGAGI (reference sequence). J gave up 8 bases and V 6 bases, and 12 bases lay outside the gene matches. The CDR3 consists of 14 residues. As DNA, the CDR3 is TGTGCCAGCAGCTCCCGGACAGGATTAGAGGGCTACACCTTC. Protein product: CASSSRTGLEGYTF.

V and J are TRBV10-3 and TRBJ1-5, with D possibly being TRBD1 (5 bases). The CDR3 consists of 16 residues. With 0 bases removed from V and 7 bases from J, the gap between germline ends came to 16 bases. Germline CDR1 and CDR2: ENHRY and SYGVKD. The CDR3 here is CAISESWTSLWQPQHF. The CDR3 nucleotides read TGTGCCATCAGTGAGTCCTGGACAAGCTTGTGGCAGCCCCAGCATTTT.

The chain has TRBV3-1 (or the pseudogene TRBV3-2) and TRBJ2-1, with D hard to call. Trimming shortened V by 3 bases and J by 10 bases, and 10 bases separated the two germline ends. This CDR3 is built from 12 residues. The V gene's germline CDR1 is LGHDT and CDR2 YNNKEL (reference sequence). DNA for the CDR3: TGTGCCAGCAGCCAGTTGTTTATCGAGCAGTTCTTC. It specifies CASSQLFIEQFF.

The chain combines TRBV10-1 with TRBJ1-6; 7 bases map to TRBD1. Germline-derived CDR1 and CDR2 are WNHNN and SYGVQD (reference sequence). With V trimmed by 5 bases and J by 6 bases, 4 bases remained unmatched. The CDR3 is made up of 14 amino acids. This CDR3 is CASSTGTANSPLHF. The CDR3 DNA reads TGCGCCAGCAGTACCGGGACAGCTAATTCACCCCTCCACTTT.

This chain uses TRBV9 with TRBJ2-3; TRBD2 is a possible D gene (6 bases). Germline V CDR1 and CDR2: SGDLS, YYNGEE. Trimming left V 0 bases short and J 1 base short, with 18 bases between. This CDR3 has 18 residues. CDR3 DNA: TGTGCCAGCAGCGTAGCGGGAGCGGTCCGGGCCGGCACAGATACGCAGTATTTT. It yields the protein CASSVAGAVRAGTDTQYF.

This chain's CDR3 is CASGLTLPQATVSNQPQHF. CDR3 coding DNA: TGTGCTAGTGGTTTGACGTTGCCCCAAGCGACAGTGTCTAATCAGCCCCAGCATTTT. The chain carries TRBV12-5 and TRBJ1-5; a possible D gene is TRBD1 (5 bases). From germline, CDR1 is LGHNT and CDR2 FRNRAP. CDR3 length: 19 residues. V dropped 2 bases and J dropped 4 bases, with 24 bases sitting between them. The full variable domain, with the rest looked up from reference TRBV12-5 and TRBJ1-5, is DARVTQTPRHKVTEMGQEVTMRCQPILGHNTVFWYRQTMMQGLELLAYFRNRAPLDDSGMPKDRFSAEMPDATLATLKIQPSEPRDSAVYFCASGLTLPQATVSNQPQHFGDGTRLSIL.

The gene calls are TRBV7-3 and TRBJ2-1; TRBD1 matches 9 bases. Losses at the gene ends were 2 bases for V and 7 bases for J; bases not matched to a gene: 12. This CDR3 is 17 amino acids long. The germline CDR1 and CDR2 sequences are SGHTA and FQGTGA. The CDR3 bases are TGTGCCAGCAGCTTACGACCCCGGGACAGGGTTTTGAATGAGCAGTTCTTC. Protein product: CASSLRPRDRVLNEQFF.